The 12 T cell receptor beta chains in this list originate from one sample, sequenced in a study of OX40 agonist ivuxolimab in advanced cancers. Some clones are missing from TCRdb's copy, which holds only in-frame ones; the method was immunoSEQ multiplex PCR. The table lists approximately 50,000 clones, roughly 82% of them singletons. Material: CD4+ or CD8+ T cells sorted from blood, obtained in a trial of the OX40 agonist ivuxolimab. These receptors originate from an adult with an advanced solid tumor such as melanoma, head and neck, liver or kidney cancer.

V is TRBV5-1 and J is TRBJ2-2; TRBD1 matches 8 bases. The V gene end was trimmed by 4 bases and the J gene end by 3 bases; junction bases not matched to a gene: 2. CDR3 size: 14 residues. Germline CDR1 SGHRS, CDR2 YFSETQ. The chain's CDR3 is CASSPTGDTGELFF. CDR3 sequence (DNA): TGCGCCAGCAGCCCGACAGGGGACACCGGGGAGCTGTTTTTT.

V usage is TRBV4-1 and J usage is TRBJ2-2; 7 nucleotides line up with TRBD1. The CDR3 totals 17 residues. The V segment lost 5 bases and the J segment 2 bases; nucleotides outside the gene matches: 11. Looked up from germline, CDR1 is MGHRA and CDR2 is YSYEKL. The CDR3 DNA reads as TGCGCCAGCAGCTCCCCACGACAGGGCCCTAACACCGGGGAGCTGTTTTTT. Its protein product is CASSSPRQGPNTGELFF.

The chain is built from TRBV18 and TRBJ1-2; TRBD1 agrees at 7 bases. The germline V gene has CDR1 KGHSH and CDR2 LQKENI. V shed 2 bases and J 3 bases; nucleotides not matched to a gene: 6. CDR3 length equals 15 residues. In DNA form, the CDR3 reads TGTGCCAGCTCACCAACAGCAGGGGGTCACTATGGCTACACCTTC. Its translation: CASSPTAGGHYGYTF.

The rearrangement uses TRBV19 and TRBJ1-5; D not resolved. V was shortened by 5 bases and J by 6 bases, with 11 bases between the two germline ends. The length of the CDR3 is 13 residues. The germline V gene has CDR1 LNHDA and CDR2 SQIVND (reference sequence). The CDR3, as DNA: TGTGCCAGTAGTTCAACTCGTCGTCAGCCCCAGCATTTT. Its translation is CASSSTRRQPQHF.

The rearrangement uses TRBV19 and TRBJ1-1; TRBD1 aligns across 10 bases. The CDR3 runs 17 residues. The germline gives CDR1 LNHDA, CDR2 SQIVND (reference sequence). With V trimmed by 3 bases and J by 3 bases, 10 bases remained unmatched. DNA for the CDR3: TGTGCCAGTAGTATTATATCCGGGACAGGGGAAGACACTGAAGCTTTCTTT. Amino acids: CASSIISGTGEDTEAFF.

The J gene is TRBJ2-5, the V gene TRBV5-1, with D maybe TRBD1 (6 bases). This CDR3 has 14 amino acids. V was clipped by 2 bases and J by 0 bases, with 8 bases between them. CDR1 and CDR2 from the germline V gene are SGHRS and YFSETQ. The CDR3 here is CASSLGQYQETQYF. The CDR3 nucleotides read TGCGCCAGCAGCTTAGGACAGTACCAAGAGACCCAGTACTTC.

The chain recombines TRBV29-1 with TRBJ2-7; D is uncertain. V shed 6 bases and J shed 2 bases, with 14 bases lying between them. The CDR3 runs 13 residues. CDR1 SQVTM and CDR2 ANQGSEA come from the germline V gene. CDR3 sequence: CSVPDGRTYEQYF. The CDR3 bases are TGCAGCGTCCCTGACGGTAGGACCTACGAGCAGTACTTC.

V gene TRBV15 combines with J gene TRBJ2-5; D call uncertain. Per the germline V gene, CDR1 is LNHNV and CDR2 is YYDKDF (reference sequence). Trimming left V 2 bases short and J 2 bases short, with 21 bases between. The CDR3 is 18 amino acids. The CDR3 DNA reads TGTGCCACCAGCAGATTTAGTCAAGGTGGCTGGGGTCAAGAGACCCAGTACTTC. Amino acid sequence: CATSRFSQGGWGQETQYF.

This clone was seen a handful of times. This chain links TRBV7-8 with TRBJ1-6; TRBD1 agrees at 9 bases. Germline V gene sequence: CDR1 SGHVS, CDR2 FQNEAQ. Trimming took 4 bases from V and 5 from J; bases not matched to a gene: 9. This CDR3 contains 17 residues. CDR3 in DNA: TGTGCCAGCAGCTCGTCGGGACAGGGTCGTGATAATTCACCCCTCCACTTT. As protein: CASSSSGQGRDNSPLHF.

V gene TRBV20-1 combines with J gene TRBJ1-1, with no clear D. Trimming removed 7 bases at V and 0 bases at J, with 6 bases between. In germline, CDR1 is DFQATT, CDR2 SNEGSKA (reference sequence). This CDR3 has 11 amino acids. The CDR3 here is CSEGVNTEAFF. As DNA, the CDR3 is TGCAGTGAAGGAGTGAACACTGAAGCTTTCTTT.

V is TRBV7-9 and J is TRBJ1-1; D gene ambiguous. Germline loops: CDR1 SEHNR, CDR2 FQNEAQ (reference sequence). The CDR3 loop spans 13 amino acids. Trimming took 1 base from V and 5 from J, leaving 8 bases between them. The CDR3 DNA is TGTGCCAGCAGCTTAGATGAGGGTACTGAAGCTTTCTTT. This translates into CASSLDEGTEAFF.

This clone has a single count. The chain employs TRBV28 and TRBJ2-3, with a tentative D call TRBD2 (6 bases). CDR3 length: 14 residues. V lost 6 bases to trimming and J lost 2 bases, with 12 bases between them. The germline CDR1 and CDR2 sequences are MDHEN and SYDVKM. The CDR3 coding sequence is TGTGCCAGCAGCTCCGGGACTTTCACAGATACGCAGTATTTT. It yields the protein CASSSGTFTDTQYF.